This TCR beta chain was sequenced during a study of shared clonotypes between healthy human individuals. Study conclusions and caveats: A generally larger estimated richness was seen in naive subsets than in memory subsets.

On this clone: Its antigen is undetermined.

This table comes from immunoSEQ multiplex PCR, and its TCRdb copy is limited to in-frame clones, with some not included. The sample comprises around 700,000 clones, approximately 79% of which are singletons, and over 1.5% rests with the top ten. CDR1 is SGHRS, CDR2 YFSETQ, per germline. The germline V and J ends were trimmed by 1 base and 2 bases, with 6 bases remaining between them. CDR3 length: 13 residues. This clonotype originated in a woman aged 25 to 39 in good health. The genes are TRBV5-1 and TRBJ2-5, with no clear D. Material for sequencing was memory CD4+ T cells sorted from blood. The subset denotes: CD45RA-negative fraction. The CDR3 is CASSLRIQETQYF. The CDR3 nucleotides read TGCGCCAGCAGCTTGCGAATTCAAGAGACCCAGTACTTC.